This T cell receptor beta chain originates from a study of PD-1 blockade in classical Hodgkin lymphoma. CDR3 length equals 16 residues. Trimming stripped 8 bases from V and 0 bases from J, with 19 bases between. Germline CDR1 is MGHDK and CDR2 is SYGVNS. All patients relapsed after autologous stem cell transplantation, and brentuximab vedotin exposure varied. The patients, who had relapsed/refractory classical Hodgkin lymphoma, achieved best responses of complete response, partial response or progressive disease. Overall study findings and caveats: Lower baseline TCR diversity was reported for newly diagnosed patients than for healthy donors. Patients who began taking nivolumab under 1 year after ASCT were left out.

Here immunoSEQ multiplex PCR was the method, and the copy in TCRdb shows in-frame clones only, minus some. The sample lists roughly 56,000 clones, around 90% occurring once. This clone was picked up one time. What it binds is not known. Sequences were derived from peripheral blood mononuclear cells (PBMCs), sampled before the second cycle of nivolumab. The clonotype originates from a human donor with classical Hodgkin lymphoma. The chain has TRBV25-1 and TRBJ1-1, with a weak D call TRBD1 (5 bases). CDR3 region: CASRAPLAGLNTEAFF. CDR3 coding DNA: TGTGCCAGCCGGGCCCCCCTTGCAGGGTTGAACACTGAAGCTTTCTTT.